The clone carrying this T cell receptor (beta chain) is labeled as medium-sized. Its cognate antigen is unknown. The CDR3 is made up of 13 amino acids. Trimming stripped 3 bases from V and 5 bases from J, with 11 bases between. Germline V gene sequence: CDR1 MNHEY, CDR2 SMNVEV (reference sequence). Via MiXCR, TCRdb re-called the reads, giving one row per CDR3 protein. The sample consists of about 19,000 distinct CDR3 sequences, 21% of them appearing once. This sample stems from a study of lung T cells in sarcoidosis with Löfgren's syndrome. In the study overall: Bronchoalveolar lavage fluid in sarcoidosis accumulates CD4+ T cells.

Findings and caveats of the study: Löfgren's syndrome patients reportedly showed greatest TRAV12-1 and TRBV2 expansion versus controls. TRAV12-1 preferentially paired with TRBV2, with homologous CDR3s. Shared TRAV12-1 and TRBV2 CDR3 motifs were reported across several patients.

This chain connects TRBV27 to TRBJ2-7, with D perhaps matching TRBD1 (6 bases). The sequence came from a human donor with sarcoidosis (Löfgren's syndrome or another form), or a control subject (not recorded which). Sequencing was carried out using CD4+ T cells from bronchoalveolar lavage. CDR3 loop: CASSFDRSNEQYF. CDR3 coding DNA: TGTGCCAGCAGTTTCGACAGGTCCAACGAGCAGTACTTC.